A selection of T cell receptor beta chains follows, all from one sample in a study of cytomegalovirus exposure and HLA in healthy donors. Sequenced by immunoSEQ multiplex PCR; TCRdb stores in-frame clones only, minus some. The sample holds some 120,000 clones, roughly 82% seen once. Sequenced material: PBMCs. The receptors were gathered from a woman under 30 in good health and CMV-seropositive. Each CDR3 is given with its conserved first and last residue. The order of the fields is clone size, V gene, J gene, CDR3 protein. Clone size, where shown, is once, few, many, or a class for clones that have expanded.

>.|TRBV30|TRBJ1-1
CAWSRLRGRGAGGGEAFF
>.|TRBV29-1|TRBJ2-3
CSVLQAATDTQYF
>.|TRBV29-1|TRBJ1-1
CSVVDRVSGTEAFF
>.|TRBV27|TRBJ2-7
CASSLSRRGRGYEQYF
>.|TRBV11-2|TRBJ2-1
CASSSERDLYNEQFF
>.|TRBV30|.
CAWRGQGAYEQYF
>.|TRBV7-9|TRBJ1-2
CSSSAGQDRGTF
>.|TRBV25-1|TRBJ2-4
CASSHKNIQYF
>.|TRBV29-1|TRBJ2-1
CSVGKSGGGSYNEQFF
>.|TRBV27|TRBJ2-1
CASGVLGQGNNEQFF
>.|TRBV11-2|TRBJ2-7
CASSAKPSGGFGEQYF
>.|TRBV5-4|TRBJ1-2
CASSSSGDGYTF
>.|TRBV27|TRBJ2-7
CASRTGGYEQYF
>.|TRBV5-1|TRBJ1-1
CASSLSSNTEAFF
>.|TRBV5-4|TRBJ2-5
CASSLQGAQGGETQYF
>.|TRBV7-3|TRBJ2-5
CASSLGTGGQETQYF
>once|TRBV5-5|TRBJ1-5
CASSWSPSVNQPQHF
>.|TRBV7-9|TRBJ2-5
CASSLTDPQETQYF
>.|TRBV4-2|TRBJ2-7
CASSHPGLAGGRSSYEQYF
>.|TRBV9|TRBJ1-1
CASSPLSGVGAEAFF
>.|TRBV4-1|TRBJ1-4
CASSQDRGQVNEKLFF
>.|TRBV21-1|TRBJ2-5
CASSKALGGNVETQYF
>.|TRBV19|TRBJ2-5
CASSTGLGETQYF
>.|TRBV14|TRBJ1-2
CASSQDRANYGYTF
>.|TRBV9|TRBJ2-5
CASSVGAGYSQETQYF
>.|TRBV13|TRBJ1-1
CASSFPGQGAPNTEAFF
>.|TRBV12-5|TRBJ1-5
CASLPTTGAIGNQPQHF
>.|TRBV5-1|TRBJ1-4
CASSTLPTNEKLFF
>.|TRBV5-5|TRBJ1-1
CASSFFMNTEAFF
>.|TRBV6-5|TRBJ2-2
CARGGLVSNTGELFF
>.|TRBV9|TRBJ2-2
CASSARSGGTGELFF
>once|TRBV5-4|.
CASSGRDNSYEQYF
>.|TRBV19|TRBJ2-7
CASGPHPAYEQYF
>.|TRBV5-1|TRBJ2-3
CAGQGSPPDTQYF
>.|TRBV11-3|TRBJ2-3
CASSQYSGTDTQYF
>.|TRBV5-8|TRBJ2-1
CASSSQVGQGDEQFF
>once|TRBV27|TRBJ2-7
CASSPGQGDYEQYF
>once|TRBV7-6|TRBJ2-7
CASSLNPTGSSEQHF
>.|TRBV5-1|TRBJ1-2
CASSWAANYGYTF
>.|TRBV7-8|TRBJ2-7
CASSTTSGGEQYF